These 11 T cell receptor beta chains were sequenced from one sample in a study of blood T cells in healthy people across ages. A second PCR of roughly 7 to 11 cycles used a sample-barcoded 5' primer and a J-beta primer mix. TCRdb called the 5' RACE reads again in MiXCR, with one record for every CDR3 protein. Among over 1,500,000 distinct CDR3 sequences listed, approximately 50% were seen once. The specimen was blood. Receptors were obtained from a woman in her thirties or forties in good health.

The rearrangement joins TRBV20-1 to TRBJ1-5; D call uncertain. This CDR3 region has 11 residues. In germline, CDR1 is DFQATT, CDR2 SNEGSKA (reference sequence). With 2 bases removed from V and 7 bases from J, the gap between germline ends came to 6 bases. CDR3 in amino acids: CSARLGQPQHF. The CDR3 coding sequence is TGCAGTGCTAGACTGGGCCAGCCCCAGCATTTT.

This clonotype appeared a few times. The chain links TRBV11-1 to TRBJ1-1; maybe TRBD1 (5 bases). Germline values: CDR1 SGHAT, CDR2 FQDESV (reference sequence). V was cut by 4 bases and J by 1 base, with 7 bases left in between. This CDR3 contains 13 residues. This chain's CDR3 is CASSWDPNTEAFF. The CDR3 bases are TGTGCCAGCAGCTGGGACCCGAACACTGAAGCTTTCTTT.

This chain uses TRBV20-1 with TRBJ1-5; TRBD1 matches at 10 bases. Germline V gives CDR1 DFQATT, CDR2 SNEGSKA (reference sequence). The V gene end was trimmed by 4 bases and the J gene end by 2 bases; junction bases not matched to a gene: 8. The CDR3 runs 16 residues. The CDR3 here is CSAIPGQGFGNQPQHF. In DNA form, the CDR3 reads TGCAGTGCTATCCCGGGACAGGGGTTCGGCAATCAGCCCCAGCATTTT.

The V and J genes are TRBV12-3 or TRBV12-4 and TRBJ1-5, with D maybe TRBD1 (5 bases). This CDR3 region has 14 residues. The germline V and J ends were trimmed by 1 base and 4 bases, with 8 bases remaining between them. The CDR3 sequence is CASSLVDRNQPQHF. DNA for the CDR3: TGTGCCAGCAGTTTAGTAGACAGAAATCAGCCCCAGCATTTT.

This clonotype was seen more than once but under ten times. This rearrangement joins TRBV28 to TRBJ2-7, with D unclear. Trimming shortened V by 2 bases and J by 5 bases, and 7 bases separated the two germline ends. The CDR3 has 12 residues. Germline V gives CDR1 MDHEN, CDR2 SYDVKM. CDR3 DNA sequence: TGTGCCAGCAGTTTAATACGCCACGAGCAGTACTTC. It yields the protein CASSLIRHEQYF.

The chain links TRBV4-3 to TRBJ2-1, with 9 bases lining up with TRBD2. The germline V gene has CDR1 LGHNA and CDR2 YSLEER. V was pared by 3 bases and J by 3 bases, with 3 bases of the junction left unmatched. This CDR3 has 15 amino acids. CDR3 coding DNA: TGCGCCAGCAGCCACCAGCGGGGGGACTACAATGAGCAGTTCTTC. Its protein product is CASSHQRGDYNEQFF.

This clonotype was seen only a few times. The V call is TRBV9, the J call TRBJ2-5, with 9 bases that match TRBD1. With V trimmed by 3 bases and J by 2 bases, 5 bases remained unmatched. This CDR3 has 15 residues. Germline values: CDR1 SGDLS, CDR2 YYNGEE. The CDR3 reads CASSASGTGQETQYF. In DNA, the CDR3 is TGTGCCAGCAGCGCGTCCGGGACAGGGCAAGAGACCCAGTACTTC.

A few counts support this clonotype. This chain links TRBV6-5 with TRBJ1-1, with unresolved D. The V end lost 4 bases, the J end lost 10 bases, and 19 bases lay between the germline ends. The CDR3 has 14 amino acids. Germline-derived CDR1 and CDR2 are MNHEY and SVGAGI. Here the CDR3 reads CASSSATEVLGAFF. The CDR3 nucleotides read TGTGCCAGCAGTTCCGCTACAGAGGTTCTGGGAGCTTTCTTT.

The CDR3 nucleotides are TGTGCCAGCAGGTCCATAGCGGGGGGTAGGTACGAGCAGTACTTC. Protein sequence: CASRSIAGGRYEQYF. This sequence joins TRBV6-5 and TRBJ2-7; 10 bases line up with TRBD2. Germline V CDR1 and CDR2: MNHEY, SVGAGI. CDR3 length equals 15 residues. The V and J ends lost 6 bases and 4 bases, in that order; junction bases with no gene match: 9.

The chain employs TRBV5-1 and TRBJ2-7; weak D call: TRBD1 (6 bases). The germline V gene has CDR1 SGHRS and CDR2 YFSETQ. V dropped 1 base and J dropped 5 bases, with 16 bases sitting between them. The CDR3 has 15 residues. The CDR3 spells CASSLRQGPLDEQYF. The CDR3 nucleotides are TGCGCCAGCAGCTTGCGGCAGGGGCCTCTCGACGAGCAGTACTTC. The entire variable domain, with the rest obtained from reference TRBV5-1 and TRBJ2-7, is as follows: KAGVTQTPRYLIKTRGQQVTLSCSPISGHRSVSWYQQTPGQGLQFLFEYFSETQRNKGNFPGRFSGRQFSNSRSEMNVSTLELGDSALYLCASSLRQGPLDEQYFGPGTRLTVT.

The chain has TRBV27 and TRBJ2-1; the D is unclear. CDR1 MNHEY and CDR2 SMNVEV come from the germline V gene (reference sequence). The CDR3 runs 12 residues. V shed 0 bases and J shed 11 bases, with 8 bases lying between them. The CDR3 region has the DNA TGTGCCAGCAGTTTATCTGGCAGGCAGCAGTTCTTC. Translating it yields CASSLSGRQQFF.